This T cell receptor (beta chain) was documented in a study of blood T cell repertoires in COVID-19. For the study at large: Both acute and convalescent COVID-19 samples were obtained from the United States, Italy and Spain.

The CDR3 extends over 17 amino acids. The protocol was immunoSEQ multiplex PCR, while the TCRdb copy is restricted to in-frame clones and leaves out a portion. Among some 140,000 clones listed, roughly 78% were seen once. The sample taken for sequencing was peripheral blood. The clonotype was recovered from a man in his fifties or sixties with acute or convalescent COVID-19. The chain links TRBV12-2 to TRBJ1-3; the tabulated D call, TRBD1, remains unverified against the DNA. TRBV12-2 is shown as a pseudogene. The CDR3 DNA follows: TGTGCAAGTCGCTTAGGAGAGGACAGGGGAAGTATGAGCACCATATATTTT. It specifies CASRLGEDRGSMSTIYF.